This T cell receptor (beta chain) stems from a study of cytomegalovirus exposure and HLA in healthy donors. Amplification used 60 Vbeta primers and 13 Jbeta primers. Sequencing was performed with immunoSEQ multiplex PCR; in TCRdb, only in-frame clones are kept and a portion is missing. The sample yields about 40,000 clones, 60% to 75% seen once. Sequencing was done on a sample of PBMCs. The TCR sequence derives from a man aged 40-55 years in good health and CMV-seronegative.

This chain's CDR3 is CASSAGVHYEQYF. The CDR3 DNA is TGTGCCAGCAGTGCGGGAGTACACTACGAGCAGTACTTC. The rearrangement links TRBV27 to TRBJ2-7; 7 bases match TRBD2. The CDR3 runs to 13 residues. V shed 5 bases, J shed 3 bases, and the junction held 4 bases outside the gene matches. Germline-derived CDR1 and CDR2 are MNHEY and SMNVEV (reference sequence).